Listed here is a single T cell receptor (beta chain). The antigen is undetermined. These data belong to a study of shared clonotypes between healthy human individuals. Study outcomes and limitations: Larger richness was generally estimated for naive than memory subsets.

The assay was immunoSEQ multiplex PCR, and TCRdb's table has in-frame clones only and misses some. The sample yields roughly 1,500,000 clones, under 99% seen once. The CDR3 consists of 16 residues. In germline, CDR1 is SQVTM, CDR2 ANQGSEA. Between the trimmed V and J ends, which lost 1 base and 1 base, there was a span of 16 bases. Sequences were obtained from naive CD4+ T cells sorted from blood. As for subset: CD45RA+ positively selected. The chain has TRBV29-1 and TRBJ1-1; no reliable D call. This clonotype was sampled from a young man in good health. This chain's CDR3 is CSVEVRSQEKNTEAFF. CDR3 in DNA: TGCAGCGTTGAAGTAAGGTCCCAGGAGAAGAACACTGAAGCTTTCTTT. The full variable domain, in which reference TRBV29-1 and TRBJ1-1 provide the parts outside the CDR3, is SAVISQKPSRDICQRGTSLTIQCQVDSQVTMMFWYRQQPGQSLTLIATANQGSEATYESGFVIDKFPISRPNLTFSTLTVSNMSPEDSSIYLCSVEVRSQEKNTEAFFGQGTRLTVV.